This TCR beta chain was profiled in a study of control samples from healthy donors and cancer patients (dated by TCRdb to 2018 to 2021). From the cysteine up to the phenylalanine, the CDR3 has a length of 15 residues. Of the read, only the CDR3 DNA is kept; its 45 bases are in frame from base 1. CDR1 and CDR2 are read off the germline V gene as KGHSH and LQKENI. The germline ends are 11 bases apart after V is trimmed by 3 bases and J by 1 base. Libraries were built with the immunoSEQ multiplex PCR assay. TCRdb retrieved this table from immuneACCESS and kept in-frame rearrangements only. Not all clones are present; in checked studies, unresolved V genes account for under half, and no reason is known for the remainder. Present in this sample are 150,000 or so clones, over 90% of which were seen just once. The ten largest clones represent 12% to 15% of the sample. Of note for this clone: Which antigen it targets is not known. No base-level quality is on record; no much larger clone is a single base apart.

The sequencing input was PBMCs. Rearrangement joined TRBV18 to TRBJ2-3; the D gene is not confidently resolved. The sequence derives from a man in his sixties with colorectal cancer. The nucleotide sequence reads TGTGCCAGCTCACCTAACCCCCCTGGCACAGATACGCAGTATTTT. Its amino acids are CASSPNPPGTDTQYF.